This T cell receptor beta chain is from a study of control samples from healthy donors and cancer patients. V was trimmed by 0 bases and J by 0 bases, leaving 13 bases between them. The CDR3 length is 17 residues. CDR1 and CDR2 from the germline V gene are SGHRS and YFSETQ. This clone was detected a few times. Sequencing used immunoSEQ multiplex PCR; TCRdb keeps in-frame clones, though not all of them. The sample has 120,000 to 150,000 clones, about 89% seen once; the top ten hold over 6%. The TCR sequence derives from a man between 18 and 29 years old in good health. V gene TRBV5-1 combines with J gene TRBJ1-3; unclear D gene. The sequenced sample consisted of blood. The CDR3 sequence: CASSLEGSGLSGNTIYF. CDR3 bases: TGCGCCAGCAGCTTGGAGGGTTCCGGCCTCTCTGGAAACACCATATATTTT.